The next 7 T cell receptor beta chains were all read from a single sample in a study of T cell responses to AZD1222 COVID-19 vaccine. Measured with immunoSEQ multiplex PCR; TCRdb has only the in-frame clones, and not every one. The table lists about 180,000 clones, just under 90% of them singletons. This material consisted of peripheral blood, taken 28 days after the second dose of the MenACWY control vaccine. These receptors all stem from an adult who received the MenACWY meningococcal vaccine as a control.

The chain recombines TRBV6-6 with TRBJ1-2; D is uncertain. V lost 7 bases, J lost 8 bases, and 20 bases lay in between. Germline V CDR1 and CDR2: MNHNY, SVGAGI (reference sequence). CDR3 length equals 14 residues. The DNA for the CDR3 is TGTGCCAGCACCCCCGGTCTGGGAGCCCAAGGCTACACCTTC. Translating it yields CASTPGLGAQGYTF.

This clone has a single count. The V call is TRBV7-3, the J call TRBJ1-6, with 9 bases lining up with TRBD1. With 5 bases clipped from V and 9 bases from J, the junction kept 8 bases outside the gene matches. Germline V CDR1 and CDR2: SGHTA, FQGTGA. This CDR3 region has 15 residues. The CDR3 coding sequence is TGTGCCAGCAGCGTCGAGGGACAGGGTAGTTCACCCCTCCACTTT. It yields the protein CASSVEGQGSSPLHF.

This chain connects TRBV6-2 or TRBV6-3 to TRBJ2-3; 10 bases match TRBD1. Germline lookup yields CDR1 MNHEY and CDR2 SVGEGT. There are 18 residues in the CDR3. The V and J ends lost 2 bases and 0 bases, in that order; junction bases with no gene match: 8. The CDR3 loop is CASSYEGTGVVSTDTQYF. For the CDR3, the DNA is TGTGCCAGCAGTTACGAAGGGACAGGGGTTGTTAGCACAGATACGCAGTATTTT.

The V and J genes are TRBV30 and TRBJ2-4; D is undetermined. The CDR3 totals 15 residues. Germline CDR1 reads GTSNPN; CDR2 reads SVGIG (reference sequence). V lost 7 bases to trimming and J lost 0 bases, with 16 bases between them. The CDR3 DNA follows: TGTGCCTACTCCTTGGGGTCTCTAGCCAAAAACATTCAGTACTTC. It translates to CAYSLGSLAKNIQYF. Together with reference TRBV30 and TRBJ2-4, the CDR3 gives the full variable domain: SQTIHQWPATLVQPVGSPLSLECTVEGTSNPNLYWYRQAAGRGLQLLFYSVGIGQISSEVPQNLSASRPQDRQFILSSKKLLLSDSGFYLCAYSLGSLAKNIQYFGAGTRLSVL.

The rearrangement links TRBV24-1 to TRBJ1-5; a possible D gene is TRBD1 (6 bases). Germline CDR1 KGHDR, CDR2 SFDVKD. Between the trimmed V and J ends, which lost 4 bases and 2 bases, there was a span of 8 bases. The length of the CDR3 is 14 residues. The CDR3 sequence is CATSEQGRNQPQHF. CDR3 DNA: TGTGCCACCAGTGAACAGGGACGCAATCAGCCCCAGCATTTT.

V and J are TRBV27 and TRBJ1-1, with D maybe TRBD1 (5 bases). The V gene lost 9 bases and the J gene lost 3 bases, with 14 bases spanning the gap. The CDR3 has 13 residues. Germline CDR1 MNHEY, CDR2 SMNVEV (reference sequence). As DNA, the CDR3 is TGTGCCAGTGGGGGTGGCTACTACACTGAAGCTTTCTTT. It translates to CASGGGYYTEAFF.

The chain combines TRBV7-2 with TRBJ1-2, with 7 positions matching TRBD1. This CDR3 is built from 15 residues. V shed 1 base and J 6 bases; nucleotides not matched to a gene: 8. CDR1 is SGHTA, CDR2 FQGNSA, per germline. The CDR3 is CASSLVGRQGNGYTF. DNA of the CDR3: TGTGCCAGCAGCTTAGTGGGGAGACAGGGTAATGGCTACACCTTC. The variable domain in full, completed from reference TRBV7-2 and TRBJ1-2, reads GAGVSQSPSNKVTEKGKDVELRCDPISGHTALYWYRQSLGQGLEFLIYFQGNSAPDKSGLPSDRFSAERTGGSVSTLTIQRTQQEDSAVYLCASSLVGRQGNGYTFGSGTRLTVV.